The source of this TCR beta chain is a study of blood T cell repertoires in COVID-19. Study summary: Samples taken during acute and convalescent COVID-19 were collected in the United States, Italy and Spain. Sample material is recorded as cDNA or gDNA derived from T cells, B-cell-depleted T cells, or PBMCs.

The assay was immunoSEQ multiplex PCR, and TCRdb's table has in-frame clones only and misses some. The sample carries a few hundred thousand clones, 85% to 90% recorded once. The CDR3 runs 12 residues. V was clipped by 4 bases and J by 4 bases, with 11 bases between them. The germline V gene encodes CDR1 GTSNPN and CDR2 SVGIG (reference sequence). The TCR sequence derives from a woman in her thirties or forties who had recovered from COVID-19. This sequence joins TRBV30 and TRBJ2-7; TRBD2 might be the D (6 bases). The source material was peripheral blood. CDR3 DNA sequence: TGTGCCTGGACGGGCGGGGCATACGAGCAGTACTTC. Its translation: CAWTGGAYEQYF.